This T cell receptor (beta chain) appears in the sequencing data of a study of T-cell reconstitution after alpha-beta-depleted transplantation in children. General study findings and limits: At day 60, the high TCRbeta diversity found in some patients originated from recipient T cells and thymic progenitors that had survived. It was newly produced T cells that mostly accounted for T-cell counts and diversity one year after transplant.

With V trimmed by 7 bases and J by 0 bases, 5 bases remained unmatched. The germline V gene encodes CDR1 SQVTM and CDR2 ANQGSEA. The CDR3 has 15 amino acids. Unique molecular identifiers were used to barcode this TCRbeta library. TCRdb independently ran MiXCR on the PCR reads; one entry per CDR3 protein. The sample lists around 450,000 distinct CDR3 sequences, 8% to 11% occurring once. This clonotype appeared many times. The target antigen is unknown. The rearrangement links TRBV29-1 to TRBJ2-6, with TRBD1 identical over 8 bases. This sample comprised PBMCs, obtained before TCRalphabeta/CD19-depleted stem cell transplant. The source of this sequence is a child aged 2-15 years with inherited bone marrow failure, due to receive a stem cell transplant. CDR3: CSARDRLSGANVLTF. The CDR3 bases are TGCAGCGCCCGGGACAGGCTCTCTGGGGCCAACGTCCTGACTTTC.